Below are 13 T cell receptor beta chains sequenced from a single sample in a study of T cell responses to AZD1222 COVID-19 vaccine. Produced via immunoSEQ multiplex PCR; TCRdb's table is partial and in-frame only. The sample yields about 150,000 clones, more than 85% seen once. Sequenced material: peripheral blood, taken 28 days after the second AZD1222 dose. The receptors here all came from an adult who received the AZD1222 COVID-19 vaccine.

The chain joins TRBV30 to TRBJ1-1; weak D call: TRBD1 (6 bases). With 2 bases removed from V and 0 bases from J, the gap between germline ends came to 10 bases. The germline gives CDR1 GTSNPN, CDR2 SVGIG (reference sequence). The CDR3 runs to 14 residues. CDR3 in DNA: TGTGCCTGGAGTAAGGACAGCCTGAACACTGAAGCTTTCTTT. This encodes CAWSKDSLNTEAFF.

The sample holds one count of this clone. The chain has TRBV6-5 and TRBJ1-2, with TRBD1 matching 7 bases. The germline gives CDR1 MNHEY, CDR2 SVGAGI. This CDR3 is built from 15 residues. V was clipped by 6 bases and J by 4 bases; unmatched bases: 11. The CDR3 bases are TGTGCCAGCAGGCTGGACAGGCAAACTTTCTATGGCTACACCTTC. This gives the protein CASRLDRQTFYGYTF.

CDR3 protein: CASIARRPAFF. CDR3 nucleotides: TGTGCCAGCATTGCAAGGAGGCCGGCTTTCTTT. This rearrangement joins TRBV2 to TRBJ1-1; D is ambiguous. The germline V gene has CDR1 SNHLY and CDR2 FYNNEI. The CDR3 has 11 amino acids. V lost 7 bases to trimming and J lost 11 bases, with 14 bases between them.

This chain connects TRBV29-1 to TRBJ2-7; 8 nucleotides align to TRBD1. The CDR3 loop spans 13 amino acids. Germline CDR1 and CDR2: SQVTM and ANQGSEA. V shed 4 bases and J 5 bases; nucleotides not matched to a gene: 7. In nucleotides, the CDR3 is TGCAGCGTTGCTGGAGACAGGGGTGACGAGCAGTACTTC. Its translation: CSVAGDRGDEQYF.

This clone has only one observation. This chain connects TRBV27 to TRBJ1-5, with D hard to call. The CDR3 consists of 15 residues. Trimming pared 2 bases from V and 1 base from J, leaving 9 bases between. CDR1 is MNHEY, CDR2 SMNVEV, per germline (reference sequence). The CDR3 region is CASSLPGPSNQPQHF. CDR3 DNA: TGTGCCAGCAGTTTACCTGGGCCCAGCAATCAGCCCCAGCATTTT.

V usage is TRBV24-1 and J usage is TRBJ2-3, with D perhaps matching TRBD1 (5 bases). V gave up 8 bases and J gave up 2 bases, with 10 bases separating them. The CDR3 is 13 residues long. The V gene's germline CDR1 is KGHDR and CDR2 SFDVKD. The CDR3 loop is CATKARDTDTQYF. The CDR3 DNA follows: TGTGCCACCAAAGCCAGGGACACAGATACGCAGTATTTT.

The chain joins TRBV28 to TRBJ2-1, with TRBD2 identical over 7 bases. The length of the CDR3 is 15 residues. Per germline, CDR1 MDHEN and CDR2 SYDVKM. The V gene end was trimmed by 6 bases and the J gene end by 0 bases; junction bases not matched to a gene: 5. CDR3 in DNA: TGTGCCAGCAGAACCGGGACTAACTCCTACAATGAGCAGTTCTTC. As protein: CASRTGTNSYNEQFF.

This chain connects TRBV11-2 to TRBJ2-1, with TRBD2 matching 9 bases. This CDR3 is 15 amino acids long. With 1 base clipped from V and 8 bases from J, the junction kept 6 bases outside the gene matches. Germline-derived CDR1 and CDR2 are SGHAT and FQNNGV. This chain's CDR3 is CASSLGKREEDEQFF. The CDR3 DNA is TGTGCCAGCAGCTTAGGTAAGCGGGAGGAGGATGAGCAGTTCTTC.

This chain uses TRBV7-9 with TRBJ1-3, with 8 bases identical to TRBD1. Germline CDR1 is SEHNR and CDR2 is FQNEAQ (reference sequence). The CDR3 loop spans 15 amino acids. Trimming removed 6 bases from V and 4 bases from J; junction bases left unmatched: 8. Here the CDR3 reads CASSFDRGFGNTIYF. The DNA for the CDR3 is TGTGCCAGCAGTTTTGACAGGGGTTTCGGAAACACCATATATTTT.

The chain combines TRBV27 with TRBJ2-1, with 9 bases aligning to TRBD2. Germline assignment: CDR1 MNHEY and CDR2 SMNVEV (reference sequence). There are 19 residues in the CDR3. V trimming: 0 bases; J trimming: 0 bases; junction bases outside the gene matches: 9. CDR3 in amino acids: CASSLSWGTSPSSYNEQFF. CDR3 bases: TGTGCCAGCAGTTTATCATGGGGGACTAGCCCCAGCTCCTACAATGAGCAGTTCTTC.

The genes are TRBV19 and TRBJ1-1, with D unresolved. Trimming removed 7 bases at V and 2 bases at J, with 14 bases between. Germline CDR1 reads LNHDA; CDR2 reads SQIVND (reference sequence). There are 14 residues in the CDR3. The CDR3: CASTLANENTEAFF. The CDR3 bases are TGTGCCAGTACCCTGGCAAATGAAAACACTGAAGCTTTCTTT.

V is TRBV5-6 and J is TRBJ1-4; D is perhaps TRBD1 (5 bases). CDR3 length equals 16 residues. The germline V gene has CDR1 SGHDT and CDR2 YYEEEE. V shed 4 bases and J shed 7 bases, with 20 bases lying between them. The DNA of the CDR3 is TGTGCCAGCAGCCAACAAGAGGGGCACCTTGGTGAAAAACTGTTTTTT. Its translation: CASSQQEGHLGEKLFF.

The genes are TRBV5-1 and TRBJ2-2, with 8 bases that match TRBD2. In germline, CDR1 is SGHRS, CDR2 YFSETQ. The V and J ends lost 2 bases and 4 bases, in that order; junction bases with no gene match: 1. This CDR3 has 14 residues. In DNA, the CDR3 is TGCGCCAGCAGCTTCGGGACTAGCACCGGGGAGCTGTTTTTT. Encoded protein: CASSFGTSTGELFF.